This T cell receptor beta chain stems from a study of a mutant IDH1 vaccine in newly diagnosed glioma. Study information: Once 4-6 weeks had passed after radiotherapy alone, vaccination started, or it started with temozolomide cycles.

In the case of this clone: The antigen is undetermined.

This CDR3 is 15 amino acids long. The germline V gene encodes CDR1 LGHNT and CDR2 FRNRAP. Losses at the gene ends were 7 bases for V and 8 bases for J; bases not matched to a gene: 11. Assay used: immunoSEQ multiplex PCR; TCRdb lists only in-frame clones, some missing. The table lists approximately 60,000 clones, 70% to 90% of them singletons. Sample time point: week 5, during vaccination. Vaccinated patients received 300 ug of mutant IDH1 20-mer peptide per dose, with topical imiquimod. Sequencing was performed on PBMCs, taken from a glioma patient whose treatment included an IDH1 peptide vaccine. The origin of this receptor is a woman aged 40 to 50 with glioma. The chain recombines TRBV12-5 with TRBJ2-2; 9 bases match TRBD2. The CDR3 spells CASAPWRGGEGELFF. For the CDR3, the DNA is TGTGCTAGTGCCCCCTGGCGGGGGGGAGAAGGGGAGCTGTTTTTT.